These T cell receptor beta chains were read from a single sample in a study of type 1 regulatory T cells. What these receptors recognize is not known. TCRdb itself ran the reads through MiXCR, one entry per CDR3 protein. This sample has tens of thousands of distinct CDR3 sequences, with less than 25% found just once. The sequenced sample was cultured type 1 regulatory T (Tr1) cells, either the whole culture or a sorted fraction (not recorded which). Every receptor here comes from a human donor in good health. The CDR3 runs from the conserved cysteine through the conserved F or W. A clone size is listed for some rows: how often the clone was seen (once, few, many), or a class if it is expanded.

J: TRBJ2-5; length: 17; V: TRBV6-1; size: few; CDR3: CASSEVGRTRRRETQYF
J: TRBJ1-3; length: 12; V: TRBV29-1; size: NA; CDR3: CSVTMAGNTIYF
J: TRBJ1-5; length: 15; V: TRBV12-3/TRBV12-4; size: NA; CDR3: CASSSMGTSNQPQHF
J: TRBJ2-1; length: 13; V: TRBV5-1; size: NA; CDR3: CASSVRAPNEQFF
J: TRBJ2-7; length: 13; V: TRBV29-1; size: NA; CDR3: CSVERDGTYEQYF
J: TRBJ1-2; length: 15; V: TRBV9; size: many; CDR3: CASSVEGQGPYGYTF
J: TRBJ1-2; length: 13; V: TRBV29-1; size: NA; CDR3: CSVEDWTGNGYTF
J: TRBJ2-1; length: 14; V: TRBV12-3/TRBV12-4; size: few; CDR3: CASSPWTGTNEQFF
J: TRBJ1-1; length: 14; V: TRBV20-1; size: few; CDR3: CSARDQGLNTEAFF
J: TRBJ2-5; length: 14; V: TRBV12-3/TRBV12-4; size: few; CDR3: CASSLYQAGETQYF
J: TRBJ2-3; length: 15; V: TRBV9; size: few; CDR3: CASSVGAGVIDTQYF
J: TRBJ1-1; length: 15; V: TRBV7-3; size: few; CDR3: CASSTDSLANTEAFF
J: TRBJ1-1; length: 15; V: TRBV6-5; size: NA; CDR3: CASRETPRVQAEAFF
J: TRBJ2-2; length: 15; V: TRBV12-3/TRBV12-4; size: few; CDR3: CASSPGAINTGELFF
J: TRBJ1-5; length: 16; V: TRBV4-2; size: once; CDR3: CASSQDSLAGNQPQHF
J: TRBJ1-2; length: 12; V: TRBV6-1; size: NA; CDR3: CASSESVDGYTF
J: TRBJ2-4; length: 14; V: TRBV20-1; size: NA; CDR3: CSAREGGGKNIQYF
J: TRBJ2-3; length: 13; V: TRBV13; size: few; CDR3: CASSLAGTNTQYF
J: TRBJ2-3; length: 15; V: TRBV18; size: few; CDR3: CASSPLGGSTDTQYF
J: TRBJ2-3; length: 14; V: TRBV7-8; size: many; CDR3: CASSFEQSTDTQYF
J: TRBJ2-5; length: 15; V: TRBV7-9; size: few; CDR3: CASSLQPTGEETQYF
J: TRBJ2-7; length: 17; V: TRBV5-1; size: few; CDR3: CASSYGSGLQTNYEQYF
J: TRBJ2-5; length: 15; V: TRBV12-3/TRBV12-4; size: NA; CDR3: CASSSGTLMEETQYF
J: TRBJ2-2; length: 17; V: TRBV5-1; size: medium-sized; CDR3: CASSLAPSGSGTGELFF
J: TRBJ2-5; length: 13; V: TRBV20-1; size: NA; CDR3: CSANRGFQETQYF
J: TRBJ2-2; length: 16; V: TRBV5-6; size: NA; CDR3: CASTSSVGRVTGELFF
J: TRBJ2-7; length: 15; V: TRBV5-1; size: NA; CDR3: CASSLLTSTSYEQYF
J: TRBJ2-1; length: 19; V: TRBV4-2; size: few; CDR3: CASSQEPAMAGLDNNEQFF
J: TRBJ2-7; length: 16; V: TRBV6-1; size: NA; CDR3: CASSPRELARSYEQYF
J: TRBJ1-1; length: 13; V: TRBV5-1; size: NA; CDR3: CASSSTPNTEVFF
J: TRBJ2-3; length: 17; V: TRBV20-1; size: many; CDR3: CSASPPSGRPLTDTQYF
J: TRBJ2-1; length: 15; V: TRBV5-5; size: NA; CDR3: CASSLGGGGNNEQFF
J: TRBJ2-2; length: 17; V: TRBV20-1; size: NA; CDR3: CSAGARAITSNTGELFF
J: TRBJ2-5; length: 13; V: TRBV11-2; size: few; CDR3: CASSLRLQETQYF
J: TRBJ2-7; length: 10; V: TRBV28; size: few; CDR3: CASIGHEQYF
J: TRBJ1-1; length: 15; V: TRBV5-1; size: NA; CDR3: CASSPRQGTVTEAFF
J: TRBJ2-2; length: 14; V: TRBV5-6; size: few; CDR3: CASSLGKNTGELFF
J: TRBJ1-2; length: 13; V: TRBV5-5; size: once; CDR3: CASSWGLIDGYTF
J: TRBJ2-6; length: 17; V: TRBV12-3/TRBV12-4; size: many; CDR3: CASSLVRSGAGANVLTF
J: TRBJ1-5; length: 16; V: TRBV20-1; size: NA; CDR3: CSAREGTKHSNQPQHF
J: TRBJ2-1; length: 14; V: TRBV5-6; size: NA; CDR3: CASSLGLAGEIRLF
J: TRBJ2-5; length: 13; V: TRBV12-3/TRBV12-4; size: many; CDR3: CASSQDLRETQYF
J: TRBJ1-6; length: 14; V: TRBV9; size: NA; CDR3: CASSPLPENSPLHF
J: TRBJ2-7; length: 15; V: TRBV5-1; size: few; CDR3: CASSYFEERGREQYF
J: TRBJ2-7; length: 12; V: TRBV19; size: NA; CDR3: CATSTGLYEQYF
J: TRBJ2-3; length: 15; V: TRBV7-3; size: once; CDR3: CASSLLSGRSDTQYF
J: TRBJ2-4; length: 13; V: TRBV27; size: few; CDR3: CASSLSSPHFQYF
J: TRBJ2-1; length: 14; V: TRBV5-6; size: NA; CDR3: CASSFLTGGNEQFF
J: TRBJ1-1; length: 15; V: TRBV9; size: NA; CDR3: CASSTRGGAGTEAFF
J: TRBJ2-5; length: 11; V: TRBV20-1; size: NA; CDR3: CSALDRQSQYF
J: TRBJ2-2; length: 13; V: TRBV7-9; size: NA; CDR3: CASIPAGFRELFF
J: TRBJ1-5; length: 12; V: TRBV24-1; size: NA; CDR3: CASSYGNQPQHF
J: TRBJ2-7; length: 16; V: TRBV28; size: few; CDR3: CASWASGRARQYEQYF